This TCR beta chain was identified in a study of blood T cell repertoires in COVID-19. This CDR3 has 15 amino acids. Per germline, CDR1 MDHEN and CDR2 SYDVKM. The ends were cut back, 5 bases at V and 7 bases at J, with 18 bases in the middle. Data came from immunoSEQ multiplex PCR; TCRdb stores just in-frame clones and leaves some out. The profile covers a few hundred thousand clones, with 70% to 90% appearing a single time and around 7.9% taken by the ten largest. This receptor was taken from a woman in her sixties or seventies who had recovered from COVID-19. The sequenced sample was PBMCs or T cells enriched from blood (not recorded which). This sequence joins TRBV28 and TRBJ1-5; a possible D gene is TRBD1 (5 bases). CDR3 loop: CASSPGNGGGQPQHF. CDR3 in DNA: TGTGCCAGCAGTCCCGGTAATGGGGGAGGACAGCCCCAGCATTTT.